Described below is a single T cell receptor beta chain sequence and its context. Its target is unknown. Sequencing in the ViraFEST assay came after antigen-specific CD4+ T cells had been expanded with viral peptide pools, which were used to stimulate PBMC. The authors isolated CD4+ T cells after around nine days of culture. The person was diagnosed with PCR-confirmed SARS-CoV-2 infection between March and December 2020. V was clipped by 4 bases and J by 5 bases, with 11 bases between them. Germline V gene sequence: CDR1 SNHLY, CDR2 FYNNEI. CDR3 length: 13 amino acids. The data were obtained in a study of vaccination effects on CD4 cells after COVID-19. Study information: As their vaccination, participants received two doses of either BNT162b2 or mRNA-1273.

Profiled with immunoSEQ multiplex PCR; TCRdb holds only in-frame clones, not every one. The data show 22,000 or so clones, more than 60% seen once. Notes on the study in general: The study got few convalescent patients and did not collect any early post-infection timepoints. Newly vaccine-induced clones made up most of the convalescents' post-vaccine spike-reactive clones.

This chain links TRBV2 with TRBJ2-5; D not resolved. The source is a human donor who had a prior SARS-CoV-2 infection. Sequenced material: CD4+ T cells from PBMCs cultured with a peptide pool, taken before COVID-19 vaccination. Here the CDR3 reads CASSVYTLETQYF. CDR3 sequence (DNA): TGTGCCAGCAGTGTATATACACTGGAGACCCAGTACTTC.